A single sample gave rise to the 17 T cell receptor beta chains below, sequenced in a study of blood T cell repertoires in COVID-19. TCRdb's copy holds only in-frame clones and misses some; the assay was immunoSEQ multiplex PCR. The data contain about 97,000 clones, approximately 90% of them singletons. Specimen: peripheral blood. The receptors stem from a human donor in a cohort sampled during active COVID-19.

V and J are TRBV19 and TRBJ2-1; weak D call: TRBD1 (6 bases). CDR1 is LNHDA, CDR2 SQIVND, per germline (reference sequence). Trimming stripped 6 bases from V and 16 bases from J, with 19 bases between. The CDR3 has 12 residues. The CDR3 nucleotides are TGTGCCAGTAGCCCTACCGGGACAACAGTATTCTTC. This gives the protein CASSPTGTTVFF.

The V call is TRBV2, the J call TRBJ1-3; TRBD1 might be the D (6 bases). The CDR3 contains 16 residues. The V and J ends lost 1 base and 0 bases respectively, with 10 bases between them. Germline CDR1 and CDR2: SNHLY and FYNNEI. The CDR3 sequence is CASSEGRGLSGNTIYF. The CDR3 bases are TGTGCCAGCAGTGAAGGCAGGGGCCTCTCTGGAAACACCATATATTTT. Looking up the rest from reference TRBV2 and TRBJ1-3 gives the full variable domain: EPEVTQTPSHQVTQMGQEVILRCVPISNHLYFYWYRQILGQKVEFLVSFYNNEISEKSEIFDDQFSVERPDGSNFTLKIRSTKLEDSAMYFCASSEGRGLSGNTIYFGEGSWLTVV.

The rearrangement links TRBV28 to TRBJ1-4, with TRBD1 as a possible D gene (5 bases). V was clipped by 6 bases and J by 3 bases, with 17 bases between them. CDR1 and CDR2 from the germline V gene are MDHEN and SYDVKM. The CDR3 contains 16 residues. The CDR3 protein is CASSSPAGGPNEKLFF. The CDR3 nucleotides are TGTGCCAGCAGCTCACCCGCCGGGGGTCCTAATGAAAAACTGTTTTTT.

The chain employs TRBV9 and TRBJ1-4, with D perhaps TRBD1 (5 bases). V lost 3 bases, J lost 6 bases, and 12 bases lay in between. The CDR3 is made up of 14 amino acids. Germline CDR1 and CDR2: SGDLS and YYNGEE. The CDR3 bases are TGTGCCAGCAGCGCAGACAGATGGGATGAAAAACTGTTTTTT. Its translation: CASSADRWDEKLFF.

V usage is TRBV11-1 and J usage is TRBJ2-7, with TRBD1 identical over 7 bases. The CDR3 length is 13 residues. J was trimmed by 3 bases and V by 5 bases; bases with no gene match: 4. In germline, CDR1 is SGHAT, CDR2 FQDESV (reference sequence). CDR3 region: CASSPGQFYEQYF. CDR3 nucleotide sequence: TGTGCCAGCAGCCCGGGACAGTTCTACGAGCAGTACTTC.

V and J are TRBV5-8 and TRBJ2-7, with D perhaps TRBD1 (7 bases). V was pared by 4 bases and J by 5 bases, with 13 bases between. This CDR3 region has 13 residues. Germline V CDR1 and CDR2: SGHTS, YDEGEE. CDR3: CASSPGGRHEQYF. DNA of the CDR3: TGTGCCAGCAGCCCAGGGGGGAGGCACGAGCAGTACTTC.

V usage is TRBV5-1 and J usage is TRBJ1-1; TRBD1 is a possible D gene (6 bases). CDR3 length: 15 residues. Germline loops: CDR1 SGHRS, CDR2 YFSETQ. With 0 bases removed from V and 2 bases from J, the gap between germline ends came to 11 bases. CDR3 bases: TGCGCCAGCAGCTTGGACAGGGAGGGAAACACTGAAGCTTTCTTT. Translated, it gives CASSLDREGNTEAFF.

The genes are TRBV11-2 and TRBJ2-1; 8 bases match TRBD1. Trimming cost V 6 bases and J 7 bases; bases outside gene matches: 5. The CDR3 loop spans 13 amino acids. Germline V gives CDR1 SGHAT, CDR2 FQNNGV. The CDR3 DNA sequence: TGTGCCAGCAGAGTGACAGGGGTGAATGAGCAGTTCTTC. This encodes CASRVTGVNEQFF.

The V gene is TRBV5-1, the J gene TRBJ1-2; D is uncertain. V dropped 2 bases and J dropped 4 bases, with 12 bases sitting between them. There are 14 residues in the CDR3. Germline V lookup: CDR1 SGHRS, CDR2 YFSETQ. As DNA, the CDR3 is TGCGCCAGCAGCTTTGGGGAGGGCGGCTATGGCTACACCTTC. Translated, it gives CASSFGEGGYGYTF.

This clone has a handful of counts. The J gene is TRBJ1-5, the V gene TRBV19; 10 nucleotides match TRBD1. V was clipped by 6 bases and J by 6 bases; unmatched bases: 11. The V gene's germline CDR1 is LNHDA and CDR2 SQIVND (reference sequence). The length of the CDR3 is 16 residues. The CDR3 nucleotides read TGTGCCAGTAGCCCCGAGACAGGGGGCATTGTTCAGCCCCAGCATTTT. Amino acids: CASSPETGGIVQPQHF.

The V gene is TRBV4-1, the J gene TRBJ1-2; 9 positions agree with TRBD1. The germline gives CDR1 MGHRA, CDR2 YSYEKL. Losses at the gene ends were 3 bases for V and 7 bases for J; bases not matched to a gene: 15. CDR3 length: 17 residues. The CDR3 sequence is CASSQYETGQGNSGYTF. For the CDR3, the DNA is TGCGCCAGCAGCCAGTACGAAACAGGACAGGGGAATTCTGGCTACACCTTC.

This clone was recorded once. The V call is TRBV7-2, the J call TRBJ1-4, with TRBD1 matching 9 bases. V lost 5 bases, J lost 5 bases, and 6 bases stayed unmatched. This CDR3 region has 15 residues. Germline-derived CDR1 and CDR2 are SGHTA and FQGNSA. The CDR3 loop is CASSPQGARNEKLFF. The CDR3 DNA reads as TGTGCCAGCAGCCCACAGGGGGCGCGGAATGAAAAACTGTTTTTT.

This chain joins TRBV6-6 and TRBJ1-2; 9 bases line up with TRBD1. Germline-derived CDR1 and CDR2 are MNHNY and SVGAGI (reference sequence). J gave up 8 bases and V 6 bases, and 10 bases lay outside the gene matches. The CDR3 sequence is 14 residues long. The CDR3 is CASRHLGQGEGYTF. For the CDR3, the DNA is TGTGCCAGCAGACATCTGGGACAGGGAGAAGGCTACACCTTC.

The chain joins TRBV4-1 to TRBJ2-1, with a tentative D call TRBD1 (5 bases). V lost 1 base, J lost 5 bases, and 15 bases lay in between. Germline lookup yields CDR1 MGHRA and CDR2 YSYEKL. The CDR3 sequence is 16 residues long. The CDR3: CASSQGERGADNEQFF. CDR3 bases: TGCGCCAGCAGCCAAGGCGAAAGGGGCGCCGACAATGAGCAGTTCTTC.

The CDR3 DNA reads TGTGCCAGCAGTTTGGGGACAGCACCCCAAGAAGCTTTCTTT. Protein product: CASSLGTAPQEAFF. This rearrangement joins TRBV27 to TRBJ1-1; 7 bases are a match to TRBD1. The germline gives CDR1 MNHEY, CDR2 SMNVEV (reference sequence). Trimming removed 3 bases from V and 8 bases from J; junction bases left unmatched: 9. This CDR3 is built from 14 residues.

V is TRBV6-6 and J is TRBJ1-5, with no clear D. This CDR3 comprises 16 residues. Germline loops: CDR1 MNHNY, CDR2 SVGAGI (reference sequence). V lost 0 bases to trimming and J lost 0 bases, with 9 bases between them. The CDR3 DNA reads TGTGCCAGCAGTTACTCACCGGGTTATAGCAATCAGCCCCAGCATTTT. Translated: CASSYSPGYSNQPQHF.

The rearrangement joins TRBV5-1 to TRBJ1-2, with TRBD1 matching 7 bases. The CDR3 runs 15 residues. Trimming took 0 bases from V and 3 from J; bases not matched to a gene: 5. The germline gives CDR1 SGHRS, CDR2 YFSETQ. CDR3 residues: CASSLGTGDYYGYTF. The CDR3 region has the DNA TGCGCCAGCAGCTTGGGGACAGGCGACTACTATGGCTACACCTTC.